The entry that follows covers one T cell receptor beta chain sequence. Its antigen is unknown. The germline V gene has CDR1 MNHEY and CDR2 SMNVEV (reference sequence). CDR3 length: 20 residues. V trimming: 6 bases; J trimming: 0 bases; junction bases outside the gene matches: 17. Sequencing was performed with immunoSEQ multiplex PCR; in TCRdb, only in-frame clones are kept and a portion is missing. Of approximately 70,000 clones detected, roughly 85% appear once; the ten largest clones hold roughly 8.2%. This entry belongs to a study of OX40 agonist ivuxolimab in advanced cancers. The wider study: Allowance was made for prior anti-PD-1, anti-PD-L1 or anti-CTLA-4 therapy, and roughly 40% had some.

Points from the study as a whole: The authors did not determine the antigen specificity of the expanded peripheral T cells. Both CD4+ and CD8+ T cell populations in blood had undergone clonal expansion by week 6 at 0.1 to 3.0 mg/kg. Averaging showed that CD8+ T cells had more expanded clones than CD4+ did.

This sample comprised CD4+ or CD8+ T cells sorted from blood, obtained in a trial of the OX40 agonist ivuxolimab. This TCR was sampled from an adult with an advanced solid tumor such as melanoma, head and neck, liver or kidney cancer. This chain joins TRBV27 and TRBJ2-2; 9 positions match TRBD1. CDR3 region: CASSLFPLAGTGTNTGELFF. The CDR3 DNA reads as TGTGCCAGCAGCCTCTTCCCGTTGGCCGGGACAGGGACGAACACCGGGGAGCTGTTTTTT.